This T cell receptor beta chain was retrieved from a study of control samples from healthy donors and cancer patients. Assay used: immunoSEQ multiplex PCR; TCRdb lists only in-frame clones, some missing. The top ten clones hold around 11% of a sample with some 140,000 clones, roughly 89% of them seen once. Germline CDR1 reads MNHEY; CDR2 reads SVGEGT. This CDR3 comprises 15 residues. Trimming left V 1 base short and J 1 base short, with 8 bases between. This TCR derives from a young man in good health. What was sequenced was blood. The chain has TRBV6-2 or TRBV6-3 and TRBJ2-1, with D perhaps matching TRBD2 (6 bases). CDR3 protein: CASSYLEGSYNEQFF. CDR3 DNA sequence: TGTGCCAGCAGTTACTTGGAGGGATCCTACAATGAGCAGTTCTTC.